A selection of T cell receptor beta chains follows, all from one sample in a study of vaccination effects on CD4 cells after COVID-19. No antigen has been assigned to these receptors. Sequencing was performed with immunoSEQ multiplex PCR; in TCRdb, only in-frame clones are kept and a portion is missing. The repertoire holds roughly 40,000 clones, with about 62% as singletons. The sample was CD4+ T cells from PBMCs cultured without peptide, taken after COVID-19 vaccination. Source of these receptors: a human donor who received a COVID-19 vaccine. CDR3s include the opening cysteine and the closing phenylalanine or tryptophan. A D gene is named only where the DNA matches it firmly. Clone size is given for some rows only: seen once, a few or many times, or a class if the clone is expanded.

J: TRBJ1-2; D: TRBD1; size: .; V: TRBV6-5; CDR3: CASSQDRGPRRGYTF; DNA: TGTGCCAGCAGCCAGGACAGGGGCCCCCGGCGTGGCTACACCTTC
J: TRBJ2-1; D: .; size: .; V: TRBV14; CDR3: CASSQYIAIRDEQFF; DNA: TGTGCCAGCAGCCAATACATCGCGATAAGGGATGAGCAGTTCTTC
J: TRBJ1-1; D: .; size: once; V: TRBV7-9; CDR3: CASSLPGEFTEAFF; DNA: TGTGCCAGCAGCTTGCCCGGGGAGTTCACTGAAGCTTTCTTT
J: TRBJ1-6; D: .; size: .; V: TRBV11-2; CDR3: CASSLGGVGNSPLHF; DNA: TGTGCCAGCAGCTTAGGTGGGGTTGGCAATTCACCCCTCCACTTT
J: TRBJ2-1; D: TRBD2; size: .; V: TRBV19; CDR3: CASSMGLAGNEQFF; DNA: TGTGCCAGTAGTATGGGACTAGCGGGAAACGAGCAGTTCTTC
J: TRBJ1-1; D: .; size: .; V: TRBV5-5; CDR3: CASEGQGNTEAFF; DNA: TGTGCCAGCGAGGGGCAGGGGAACACTGAAGCTTTCTTT
J: TRBJ1-5; D: TRBD1; size: .; V: TRBV18; CDR3: CASSPNSPGQGKQPQHF; DNA: TGTGCCAGCTCACCAAACTCCCCGGGACAGGGGAAACAGCCCCAGCATTTT
J: TRBJ1-1; D: .; size: .; V: TRBV18; CDR3: CASSPLREFNTEAFF; DNA: TGTGCCAGCTCACCTTTAAGGGAGTTTAACACTGAAGCTTTCTTT
J: TRBJ2-5; D: .; size: once; V: TRBV11-3; CDR3: CASSLVGQGEETQYF; DNA: TGTGCCAGCAGCTTAGTTGGGCAAGGGGAGGAGACCCAGTACTTC
J: TRBJ1-1; D: .; size: once; V: TRBV21-1; CDR3: CASSARGPTVNTEAFF; DNA: TGTGCCAGCAGCGCGAGGGGCCCGACAGTAAACACTGAAGCTTTCTTT
J: TRBJ2-7; D: TRBD1; size: .; V: TRBV27; CDR3: CASSYRQGAYEQYF; DNA: TGTGCCAGCAGCTACCGACAGGGGGCCTACGAGCAGTACTTC
J: TRBJ1-2; D: TRBD1; size: .; V: TRBV5-4; CDR3: CASSSGTDPRKYTF; DNA: TGTGCCAGCAGCTCCGGGACAGACCCGCGGAAGTACACCTTC
J: TRBJ2-1; D: TRBD1; size: .; V: TRBV5-5; CDR3: CASSSPGADRANNEQFF; DNA: TGTGCCAGCAGCAGCCCCGGTGCGGACAGGGCGAACAATGAGCAGTTCTTC
J: TRBJ2-5; D: .; size: .; V: TRBV5-1; CDR3: CASSAQETQYF; DNA: TGCGCCAGCAGCGCTCAAGAGACCCAGTACTTC
J: TRBJ1-6; D: .; size: .; V: TRBV19; CDR3: CASSKTQAAYNSPLHF; DNA: TGTGCCAGTAGTAAGACCCAGGCGGCCTATAATTCACCCCTCCACTTT
J: TRBJ2-3; D: TRBD1; size: few; V: TRBV5-4; CDR3: CASSPGQEITYTQYF; DNA: TGTGCCAGCAGCCCGGGACAGGAGATTACCTATACGCAGTATTTT
J: TRBJ2-7; D: .; size: .; V: TRBV6-5; CDR3: CASSYGTPSGGEQYF; DNA: TGTGCCAGCAGTTACGGAACTCCGAGTGGGGGGGAGCAGTACTTC
J: TRBJ1-3; D: .; size: .; V: TRBV30; CDR3: CAWSVVENTIYF; DNA: TGTGCCTGGAGTGTGGTGGAAAACACCATATATTTT
J: TRBJ1-5; D: .; size: .; V: TRBV3-1/TRBV3-2; CDR3: CASSQDYKWGARSNQPQHF; DNA: TGTGCCAGCAGCCAAGATTACAAGTGGGGGGCCCGTAGCAATCAGCCCCAGCATTTT
J: TRBJ2-1; D: .; size: .; V: TRBV11-2; CDR3: CASSPRRDNEQFF; DNA: TGTGCCAGCAGCCCCCGCAGGGACAATGAGCAGTTCTTC
J: TRBJ2-1; D: .; size: .; V: TRBV24-1; CDR3: CATSDRGLASGEQFF; DNA: TGTGCCACCAGTGATAGAGGACTGGCCTCCGGTGAGCAGTTCTTC
J: TRBJ2-3; D: .; size: .; V: TRBV29-1; CDR3: CSGREIWEGTDTQYF; DNA: TGCAGCGGCAGGGAAATCTGGGAGGGCACAGATACGCAGTATTTT
J: TRBJ2-5; D: TRBD1; size: medium-sized; V: TRBV3-1/TRBV3-2; CDR3: CASSQDLLTGGQETQYF; DNA: TGTGCCAGCAGCCAAGATCTTCTGACAGGGGGCCAAGAGACCCAGTACTTC
J: TRBJ2-5; D: .; size: .; V: TRBV10-3; CDR3: CAISGQEKTQYF; DNA: TGTGCCATCAGTGGACAGGAGAAGACCCAGTACTTC
J: TRBJ2-7; D: TRBD1; size: .; V: TRBV30; CDR3: CAWSTSGTGGARKPYEQYF; DNA: TGTGCCTGGAGTACCTCCGGGACAGGGGGCGCCAGGAAGCCGTACGAGCAGTACTTC
J: TRBJ1-3; D: .; size: .; V: TRBV24-1; CDR3: CATSDPLSGNTIYF; DNA: TGTGCCACCAGTGACCCATTGTCCGGAAACACCATATATTTT
J: TRBJ2-1; D: TRBD2; size: .; V: TRBV7-6; CDR3: CASSLEIGTSGRREQFF; DNA: TGTGCCAGCAGCTTAGAAATAGGGACTAGCGGGAGGAGAGAGCAGTTCTTC
J: TRBJ1-2; D: TRBD1; size: .; V: TRBV4-2; CDR3: CASSQPDRASYGYTF; DNA: TGTGCCAGCAGCCAACCGGACAGGGCAAGCTATGGCTACACCTTC
J: TRBJ2-7; D: .; size: .; V: TRBV7-9; CDR3: CASSFLQSEQYF; DNA: TGTGCCAGCAGCTTTCTTCAGTCCGAGCAGTACTTC
J: TRBJ1-2; D: .; size: few; V: TRBV6-5; CDR3: CASSREGGYTF; DNA: TGTGCCAGCTCCAGGGAGGGTGGCTACACCTTC
J: TRBJ2-1; D: TRBD1; size: .; V: TRBV5-6; CDR3: CASSYDRDAFF; DNA: TGTGCCAGCAGCTATGACAGGGATGCGTTCTTC
J: TRBJ2-7; D: .; size: .; V: TRBV3-1/TRBV3-2; CDR3: CASKTSGTLEQYF; DNA: TGTGCCAGCAAAACTTCAGGGACTCTCGAGCAGTACTTC
J: TRBJ2-1; D: TRBD2; size: once; V: TRBV9; CDR3: CASSYGLAENNEQFF; DNA: TGTGCCAGCAGTTACGGACTAGCGGAGAACAATGAGCAGTTCTTC
J: TRBJ1-2; D: .; size: .; V: TRBV18; CDR3: CASSTEGLTNYGYTF; DNA: TGTGCCAGCTCTACGGAAGGACTTACTAACTATGGCTACACCTTC
J: TRBJ2-3; D: TRBD2; size: .; V: TRBV3-1/TRBV3-2; CDR3: CASSQLAGGRDTQYF; DNA: TGTGCCAGCAGCCAACTAGCGGGGGGGAGAGATACGCAGTATTTT
J: TRBJ1-1; D: .; size: .; V: TRBV6-5; CDR3: CASSSSYGAEAFF; DNA: TGTGCCAGCAGCTCTTCGTATGGCGCTGAAGCTTTCTTT
J: TRBJ1-6; D: .; size: .; V: TRBV7-2; CDR3: CASSLLQYNSPLHF; DNA: TGTGCCAGCAGCTTACTCCAGTATAATTCACCCCTCCACTTT
J: TRBJ1-1; D: .; size: .; V: TRBV30; CDR3: CAWTPSVNTEAFF; DNA: TGTGCCTGGACCCCCAGCGTGAACACTGAAGCTTTCTTT
J: TRBJ2-1; D: TRBD2; size: .; V: TRBV7-9; CDR3: CASSFNAGGPGSYNEQFF; DNA: TGTGCCAGCAGCTTTAATGCGGGAGGGCCGGGATCCTACAATGAGCAGTTCTTC
J: TRBJ1-2; D: TRBD1; size: .; V: TRBV27; CDR3: CASSGTGGEVYGYTF; DNA: TGTGCCAGCAGTGGAACAGGGGGCGAGGTGTATGGCTACACCTTC
J: TRBJ2-7; D: .; size: .; V: TRBV5-4; CDR3: CASSLGLANYEQYF; DNA: TGTGCCAGCAGCTTGGGCCTAGCCAACTACGAGCAGTACTTC
J: TRBJ2-1; D: TRBD1; size: .; V: TRBV19; CDR3: CASSPRGTGVRAGGSYNEQFF; DNA: TGTGCCAGTAGTCCAAGAGGGACAGGGGTTCGGGCGGGAGGTTCCTACAATGAGCAGTTCTTC
J: TRBJ1-2; D: .; size: .; V: TRBV18; CDR3: CASSSVNYGYTF; DNA: TGTGCCAGCTCGAGCGTAAACTATGGCTACACCTTC
J: TRBJ2-7; D: TRBD1; size: .; V: TRBV23-1; CDR3: CASSHQAGQGGYEQYF; DNA: TGCGCCAGCAGTCACCAAGCGGGACAGGGGGGGTACGAGCAGTACTTC
J: TRBJ2-2; D: .; size: .; V: TRBV10-3; CDR3: CAISELQVGTGELFF; DNA: TGTGCCATCAGTGAGCTCCAAGTGGGAACCGGGGAGCTGTTTTTT
J: TRBJ2-3; D: .; size: .; V: TRBV6-1; CDR3: CASSENPSTDTQYF; DNA: TGTGCCAGCAGTGAAAACCCAAGCACAGATACGCAGTATTTT
J: TRBJ2-5; D: .; size: .; V: TRBV5-1; CDR3: CASSLGQGMGETQYF; DNA: TGCGCCAGCAGCTTGGGCCAGGGGATGGGGGAGACCCAGTACTTC
J: TRBJ1-1; D: TRBD1; size: .; V: TRBV6-6; CDR3: CASSLQGTAEAFF; DNA: TGTGCCAGCAGTCTACAGGGGACCGCTGAAGCTTTCTTT
J: TRBJ1-6; D: .; size: .; V: TRBV7-9; CDR3: CASSSLGGGAGSPLHF; DNA: TGTGCCAGCAGCTCCCTCGGTGGAGGGGCAGGTTCACCCCTCCACTTT
J: TRBJ1-3; D: TRBD1; size: few; V: TRBV6-6; CDR3: CASSQTKTGDGNTIYF; DNA: TGTGCCAGCAGCCAAACTAAGACAGGGGACGGAAACACCATATATTTT
J: TRBJ1-4; D: TRBD1; size: .; V: TRBV5-6; CDR3: CASSPGGHLSNEKLFF; DNA: TGTGCCAGCAGCCCAGGGGGGCACTTATCTAATGAAAAACTGTTTTTT
J: TRBJ1-1; D: .; size: few; V: TRBV4-2; CDR3: CASSLFKGVGTEAFF; DNA: TGTGCCAGCAGCCTTTTTAAGGGAGTCGGCACTGAAGCTTTCTTT
J: TRBJ1-6; D: .; size: .; V: TRBV19; CDR3: CASSPGQGTPLHF; DNA: TGTGCCAGTAGTCCAGGGCAGGGGACACCCCTCCACTTT